This is a list of T cell receptor beta chains from one sample in a study of tumor and adjacent non-tumor tissue in lung cancer. TCRdb re-analysed the multiplex PCR reads in MiXCR, keeping a single row per CDR3 protein. The sample carries about 76,000 distinct CDR3 sequences, roughly 80% recorded once. What was sequenced was distant non-tumor lung tissue. These receptors originate from a man in his sixties with non-small cell lung cancer. The CDR3 runs from the conserved cysteine through the conserved F or W. Each record gives: J gene, V gene, clone size, CDR3 protein. Only part of the rows carry a size: once, few, many, or a class if the clone is expanded.

TRBJ2-2	TRBV6-5	NA	CASSYVVVTGKLFF
TRBJ2-1	TRBV6-5	NA	CTSSYGGSEGSNYNEQFF
TRBJ2-1	TRBV11-1	NA	CASGVYEIGGEQFF
TRBJ2-3	TRBV20-1	NA	CIPSRPDRGADTQYF
TRBJ2-3	TRBV11-1	NA	CASSLRPDTRYF
TRBJ2-2	TRBV5-1	few	CASTRGRLNTGELFF
TRBJ2-3	TRBV6-5	NA	CASSAGSVTQYF
TRBJ2-5	TRBV10-3	NA	CATEWGPGETQYF
TRBJ2-3	TRBV11-2	NA	CASNFLAVCVQQYF
TRBJ2-1	TRBV20-1	NA	CSAIIGRGREQFF
TRBJ2-3	TRBV11-3	NA	CASSIQGADTHYF